The table lists the clone carrying this TCR beta chain with a count of one. Its cognate antigen is unknown. The protocol was immunoSEQ multiplex PCR, while the TCRdb copy is restricted to in-frame clones and leaves out a portion. The table has tens of thousands of clones, 85% to 90% seen once. At cycle 4 day 1, cycle 7 day 1, and baseline, blood was sampled. V was pared by 4 bases and J by 2 bases, with 7 bases between. The CDR3 extends over 13 amino acids. The germline gives CDR1 SEHNR, CDR2 FQNEAQ (reference sequence). This entry belongs to a study of OX40 agonist ivuxolimab in advanced cancers. Turning to the study itself: It was ivuxolimab, an agonistic anti-OX40 (CD134) antibody, that patients were treated with. Anti-PD-1, anti-PD-L1 or anti-CTLA-4 therapy given earlier was allowed, and approximately 40% had some.

Study-level findings and limits: Relatively little clonal expansion, among the lowest observed, appeared in partial responders at 0.1-3.0 mg/kg.

The origin of this receptor is an adult with an advanced solid tumor such as melanoma, head and neck, liver or kidney cancer. The specimen was CD4+ or CD8+ T cells sorted from blood, collected in a trial of the OX40 agonist ivuxolimab. This chain links TRBV7-9 with TRBJ2-3; D uncertain. In nucleotides, the CDR3 is TGTGCCAGCAGCTACTGGGCCACAGATACGCAGTATTTT. It encodes CASSYWATDTQYF.